These 4 T cell receptor beta chains originate from one sample sequenced in a study of blood T cell repertoires in COVID-19. Generated by immunoSEQ multiplex PCR, the TCRdb table keeps only in-frame clones and is missing some. The sample has approximately 60,000 clones; 90% to 95% are singletons. Specimen: peripheral blood. The receptors shown here come from a man between 65 and 85 years old with active COVID-19.

V usage is TRBV5-6 and J usage is TRBJ2-3; D unresolved. V was pared by 0 bases and J by 0 bases, with 5 bases between. Germline CDR1 is SGHDT and CDR2 is YYEEEE. CDR3 length: 14 amino acids. The CDR3 here is CASSLDFSTDTQYF. Here the CDR3 DNA reads TGTGCCAGCAGCTTGGACTTTAGCACAGATACGCAGTATTTT.

The CDR3, as DNA: TGTGCCAGCAGCTTTGGGGGACAGGGACTCGAAGCTTTCTTT. Its translation: CASSFGGQGLEAFF. This rearrangement joins TRBV7-8 to TRBJ1-1; 9 bases line up with TRBD1. This CDR3 is built from 14 residues. Germline V CDR1 and CDR2: SGHVS, FQNEAQ. The V segment lost 3 bases and the J segment 8 bases; nucleotides outside the gene matches: 7.

The rearrangement joins TRBV6-5 to TRBJ2-3, with a tentative D call TRBD1 (6 bases). The V and J ends lost 7 bases and 12 bases respectively, with 23 bases between them. The CDR3 consists of 14 residues. The V gene's germline CDR1 is MNHEY and CDR2 SVGAGI. Here the CDR3 reads CASTTRGPVSFQYF. Written as DNA, the CDR3 is TGTGCCAGCACCACCAGGGGACCCGTCTCGTTTCAGTATTTT.

The chain couples TRBV9 to TRBJ2-5; possibly TRBD1 for D (6 bases). The CDR3 has 15 amino acids. V lost 0 bases to trimming and J lost 4 bases, with 13 bases between them. The germline V gene encodes CDR1 SGDLS and CDR2 YYNGEE. The CDR3 protein is CASSVASQGGETQYF. Written as DNA, the CDR3 is TGTGCCAGCAGCGTAGCTTCCCAAGGGGGAGAGACCCAGTACTTC.